A single sample gave rise to the 6 T cell receptor beta chains below, sequenced in a study of T cell repertoires in aging, cancer and after chemotherapy. Amplification of TCR beta used genomic DNA extracted from peripheral blood. A mixed TRB-A/B primer pool amplified rearranged TRB by multiplex touch-down PCR. TCRdb fed the multiplex PCR reads into MiXCR, producing one record per CDR3 protein. The sample has several thousand distinct CDR3 sequences; over 30% are singletons. The sequenced sample was blood. The receptors were sampled from a human donor in good health.

In this sample, this clonotype is large. The chain employs TRBV19 and TRBJ2-7; TRBD1 might be the D (5 bases). This CDR3 contains 13 residues. Germline V CDR1 and CDR2: LNHDA, SQIVND (reference sequence). V lost 4 bases to trimming and J lost 0 bases, with 7 bases between them. The CDR3 is CASSNGASYEQYF. CDR3 coding DNA: TGTGCCAGTAGTAATGGGGCCTCCTACGAGCAGTACTTC.

This clonotype is judged medium-sized. The genes are TRBV12-3 or TRBV12-4 and TRBJ2-4; a possible D gene is TRBD1 (6 bases). Trimming took 8 bases from V and 5 from J, leaving 16 bases between them. The CDR3 is 14 residues long. As DNA, the CDR3 is TGTGCCAGCCGACCGGGACACCTTCAAAACATTCAGTACTTC. Translated: CASRPGHLQNIQYF.

The chain links TRBV20-1 to TRBJ2-7; D perhaps matches TRBD2 (6 bases). V gave up 3 bases and J gave up 1 base, with 16 bases separating them. This CDR3 has 15 amino acids. Per the germline V gene, CDR1 is DFQATT and CDR2 is SNEGSKA (reference sequence). In nucleotides, the CDR3 is TGCAGTGCTAGGTGGGGGAGGTCCCCTTCCTACGAGCAGTACTTC. Protein sequence: CSARWGRSPSYEQYF.

This clonotype is deemed medium-sized (0.01 to 0.1%). The rearrangement links TRBV6-1 to TRBJ2-3; TRBD2 aligns across 8 bases. The junction had 7 bases not matched to a gene; V was cut back by 1 base and J by 4 bases. Germline V lookup: CDR1 MNHNS, CDR2 SASEGT. The CDR3 is made up of 16 amino acids. The CDR3 bases are TGTGCCAGCAGTGAAGGAGCGGGAGCAGGGGCAGATACGCAGTATTTT. The encoded protein is CASSEGAGAGADTQYF.

Notes on this clonotype: A junction end diverges from the germline sequence, so it may reflect a read error. The chain recombines TRBV19 with TRBJ2-3, with TRBD1 matching over 9 bases. This CDR3 is 16 amino acids long. CDR1 is LNHDA, CDR2 SQIVND, per germline (reference sequence). CDR3 amino acids: CVSSSAGTGFTDTQYF. For the CDR3, the DNA is TGTGTCAGTAGTTCCGCCGGGACAGGGTTCACAGATACGCAGTATTTT.

The chain has TRBV28 and TRBJ1-4; D unresolved. Germline V gene lookup returns CDR1 MDHEN and CDR2 SYDVKM. This CDR3 region has 14 residues. V was cut by 3 bases and J by 4 bases, with 9 bases left in between. The CDR3 region is CASSLDRHNEKLFF. The CDR3 coding sequence is TGTGCCAGCAGTTTGGACCGTCATAATGAAAAACTGTTTTTT.